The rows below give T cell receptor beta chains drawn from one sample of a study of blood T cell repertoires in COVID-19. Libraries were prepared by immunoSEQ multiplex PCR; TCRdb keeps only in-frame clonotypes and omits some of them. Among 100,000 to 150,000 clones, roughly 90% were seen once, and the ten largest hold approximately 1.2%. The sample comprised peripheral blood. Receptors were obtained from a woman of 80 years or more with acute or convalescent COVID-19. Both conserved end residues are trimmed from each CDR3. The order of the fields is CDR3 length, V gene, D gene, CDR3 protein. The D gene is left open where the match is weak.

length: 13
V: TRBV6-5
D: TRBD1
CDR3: ASNVGLTGPNEQF

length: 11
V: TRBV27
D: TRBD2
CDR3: ASRFTGGNEQY

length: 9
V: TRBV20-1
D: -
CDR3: SARETYGYT

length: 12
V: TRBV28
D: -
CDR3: ASKAGESLYGYT

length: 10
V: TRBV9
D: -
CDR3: ASSSQGFGYT

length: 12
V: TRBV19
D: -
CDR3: ASTLGQRNTEAF

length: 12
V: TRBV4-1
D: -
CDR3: ASSQIQGVEKLF

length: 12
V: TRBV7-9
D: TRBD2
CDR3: ASLAGGLTDTQY

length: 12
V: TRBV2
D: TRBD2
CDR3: ASNDGRAGETQY

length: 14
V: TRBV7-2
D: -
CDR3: ASSSTRERGTDTQY

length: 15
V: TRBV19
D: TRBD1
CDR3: ASSTGTGGLAKNIQY

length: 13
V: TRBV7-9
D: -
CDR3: ASSLASGLNTEAF

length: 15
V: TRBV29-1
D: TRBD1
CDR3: SVTGTGRLPSYNEQF

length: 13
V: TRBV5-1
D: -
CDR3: ASSHGRSSYNEQF

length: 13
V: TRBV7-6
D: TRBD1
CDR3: ASSLEGQGRDTQY

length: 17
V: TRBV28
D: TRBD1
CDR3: ASSQVGSGQGAFNYGYT

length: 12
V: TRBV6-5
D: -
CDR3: ASSYSRGGETQY

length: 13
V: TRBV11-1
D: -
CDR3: ASSLATGGLPEQY

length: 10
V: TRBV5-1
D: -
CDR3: ASSLAGGGYT

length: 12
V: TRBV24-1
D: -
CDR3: ATSDRTPYGGYT

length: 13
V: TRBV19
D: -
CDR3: AIGGGGRLYNEQF

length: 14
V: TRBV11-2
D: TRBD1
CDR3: ASSLQGALFTTEAF

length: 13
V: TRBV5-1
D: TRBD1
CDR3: ASSLGGTGFYEQY

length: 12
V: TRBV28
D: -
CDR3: ASSRQRNNYGYT

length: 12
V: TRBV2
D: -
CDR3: ASGGALETDTQY

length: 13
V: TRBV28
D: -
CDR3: ASNRVLELGETQY

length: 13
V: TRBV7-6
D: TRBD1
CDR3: ASSQSGQGVLEAF

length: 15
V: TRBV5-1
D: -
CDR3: ASSRDLRDTSRYGYT

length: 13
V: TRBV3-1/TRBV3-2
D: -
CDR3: ASSQTRSRGYGYT

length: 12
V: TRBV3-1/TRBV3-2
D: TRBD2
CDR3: ASGSGGAWETQY

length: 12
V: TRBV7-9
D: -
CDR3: ASSLVLMNTEAF

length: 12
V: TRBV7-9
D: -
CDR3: ASSLGPLSYEQY

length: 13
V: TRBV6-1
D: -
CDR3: ASSEVRGPGEKLF

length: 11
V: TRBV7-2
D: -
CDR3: ASSFRGTGELF

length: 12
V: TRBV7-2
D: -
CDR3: ASSPSGGGNTIY

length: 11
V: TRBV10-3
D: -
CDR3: AISEGAWNGYT

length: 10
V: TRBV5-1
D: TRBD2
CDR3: ASSPSGVEQY

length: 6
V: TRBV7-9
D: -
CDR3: AIGAAF

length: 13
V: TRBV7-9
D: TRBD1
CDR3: ASSLGRTGELEAF

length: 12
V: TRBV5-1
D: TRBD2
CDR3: ASSSSGGGDTQY

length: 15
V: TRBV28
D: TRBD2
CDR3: ASTLGGLAGGWETQY

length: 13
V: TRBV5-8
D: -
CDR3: ASSSGEQGANVLT

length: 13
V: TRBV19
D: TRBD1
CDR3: ASSRLGQGYETQY

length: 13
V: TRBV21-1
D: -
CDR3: ASSKGRDRVYEQY

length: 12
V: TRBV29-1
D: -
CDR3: SVRTLQANYGYT

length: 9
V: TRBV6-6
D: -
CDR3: ASSPVIEAF

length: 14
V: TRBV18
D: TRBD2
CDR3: ASSRMTSGSINEQF

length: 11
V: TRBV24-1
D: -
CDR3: ATSAGAKNIQY

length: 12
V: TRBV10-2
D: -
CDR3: ASSWAPADTEAF

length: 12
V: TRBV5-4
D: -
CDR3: ASSFNSGQETQY

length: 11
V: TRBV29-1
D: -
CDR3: SVEYGYSYEQY

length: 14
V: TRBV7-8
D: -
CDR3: ASLPTGPANTGELF

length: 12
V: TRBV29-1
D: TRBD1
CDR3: SARRDRGVTEAF

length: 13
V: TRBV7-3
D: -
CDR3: ASSLNAGLQETQY

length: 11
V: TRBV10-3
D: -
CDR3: AISEVEGAEAF

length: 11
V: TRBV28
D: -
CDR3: ASSLPGIKGYT

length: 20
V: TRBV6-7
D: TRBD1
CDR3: ASPAVFTSAGTGVWANYGYT

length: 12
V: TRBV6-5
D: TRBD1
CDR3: ASSYGTGHSPLH

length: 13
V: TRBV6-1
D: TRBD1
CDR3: ASSEELTGFYGYT